This TCR beta chain came from a study of Graves' ophthalmopathy and Graves' hyperthyroidism. Regarding the study as a whole: The model forecast ophthalmopathy progression, reaching about 70% sensitivity and about 75% specificity. Blood also held most thyroid clonotypes expanded above 0.001 frequency.

As to this clonotype: The antigen remains undetermined.

CDR1 and CDR2 from the germline V gene are SEHNR and FQNEAQ (reference sequence). V was pared by 3 bases and J by 3 bases, with 11 bases between. This CDR3 is built from 14 residues. Those donors who had ophthalmopathy presented with moderate-to-severe activity, a CAS of ≥3, a NOSPECS of ≥4 and a duration under 3 months. Certain patients, namely those with other autoimmune diseases, uncontrolled infections, pregnancy or lactation, were excluded. The authors amplified TCR beta CDR3 regions, and they did so from RNA transcripts for repertoire sequencing. RT-PCR in the first round used HTBI primers; a second-round multiplex PCR followed. TCRdb reprocessed the multiplex PCR reads via MiXCR and lists one record per CDR3 protein. Of about 400,000 distinct CDR3 sequences listed, around 16% are singletons.

This sequence joins TRBV7-9 and TRBJ1-1; D gene ambiguous. The sequenced sample consisted of peripheral blood. This receptor was identified in a woman aged 18-29 years with Graves' ophthalmopathy. The CDR3 here is CASSFIPGDTEAFF. The CDR3 nucleotides are TGTGCCAGCAGCTTTATCCCGGGAGACACTGAAGCTTTCTTT.